The 25 T cell receptor beta chains presented below share a single source sample, sequenced in a study of blood T cell repertoires in COVID-19. TCRdb keeps only in-frame clones here, not all; method: immunoSEQ multiplex PCR. The sample lists more than 300,000 clones, 90% seen once, with less than 4% in the top ten. Sequencing was done on a sample of PBMCs or T cells enriched from blood (not recorded which). All receptors come from a woman aged 25 to 39 who had been exposed to COVID-19.

The CDR3 region is CASSGNLGGSYGYTF. In DNA, the CDR3 is TGTGCCAGCAGTGGGAACCTGGGGGGATCCTATGGCTACACCTTC. The rearrangement uses TRBV2 and TRBJ1-2, with D tentatively TRBD1 (5 bases). This CDR3 comprises 15 residues. Between the trimmed V and J ends, which lost 4 bases and 4 bases, there was a span of 16 bases. Germline V gene data show CDR1 as SNHLY and CDR2 as FYNNEI.

The chain carries TRBV11-2 and TRBJ1-6; 8 nucleotides align to TRBD1. V gave up 3 bases and J gave up 6 bases; unmatched junction bases: 7. CDR1 and CDR2 from the germline V gene are SGHAT and FQNNGV. The CDR3 covers 16 residues. CDR3: CASSLSRQGSNSPLHF. The CDR3 region has the DNA TGTGCCAGCAGCTTGTCCCGACAGGGGTCTAATTCACCCCTCCACTTT.

This clone was counted once. This rearrangement joins TRBV6-2 or TRBV6-3 to TRBJ2-7, with 10 bases matching TRBD2. Germline values: CDR1 MNHEY, CDR2 SVGEGT. V was pared by 4 bases and J by 0 bases, with 3 bases of the junction left unmatched. The CDR3 loop spans 15 amino acids. The CDR3 sequence is CASSLSGGASYEQYF. Here the CDR3 DNA reads TGTGCCAGCAGTTTAAGCGGGGGGGCCTCCTACGAGCAGTACTTC.

The rearrangement links TRBV5-6 to TRBJ2-3; a possible D gene is TRBD2 (5 bases). The CDR3 covers 14 residues. The V gene lost 1 base and the J gene lost 9 bases, with 15 bases spanning the gap. The V gene's germline CDR1 is SGHDT and CDR2 YYEEEE. CDR3 amino acids: CASSLIESRGTQYF. The CDR3 DNA sequence: TGTGCCAGCAGCTTGATTGAGTCCCGAGGGACGCAGTATTTT.

This clone was observed a single time. The chain employs TRBV18 and TRBJ1-3; the D gene is possibly TRBD1 (5 bases). Per germline, CDR1 KGHSH and CDR2 LQKENI. V was shortened by 3 bases and J by 0 bases, with 15 bases between the two germline ends. This CDR3 is built from 17 residues. As DNA, the CDR3 is TGTGCCAGCTCACCGGGGGGAGCTGGCCCCTCTGGAAACACCATATATTTT. Translation: CASSPGGAGPSGNTIYF. The full variable domain, rest sourced from reference TRBV18 and TRBJ1-3, is NAGVMQNPRHLVRRRGQEARLRCSPMKGHSHVYWYRQLPEEGLKFMVYLQKENIIDESGMPKERFSAEFPKEGPSILRIQQVVRGDSAAYFCASSPGGAGPSGNTIYFGEGSWLTVV.

This clone was recorded once. The V call is TRBV5-4, the J call TRBJ1-1; D is unclear. The CDR3 totals 16 residues. Trimming pared 6 bases from V and 1 base from J, leaving 19 bases between. Germline values: CDR1 SGHNT, CDR2 YYREEE (reference sequence). The CDR3 region has the DNA TGTGCCAGCATACCCACTGAGTCCCCTGAGAACACTGAAGCTTTCTTT. Amino acids: CASIPTESPENTEAFF.

V gene TRBV27 combines with J gene TRBJ1-1; TRBD1 agrees at 7 bases. This CDR3 has 13 amino acids. Losses at the gene ends were 2 bases for V and 11 bases for J; bases not matched to a gene: 8. CDR1 is MNHEY and CDR2 is SMNVEV in the germline V gene (reference sequence). For the CDR3, the DNA is TGTGCCAGCAGTTTAGATCAGGGGGTCCGGGCTTTCTTT. Translation gives CASSLDQGVRAFF.

The chain carries TRBV19 and TRBJ1-5; D may be TRBD1 (5 bases). V lost 1 base and J 0 bases, leaving 7 bases between the germline ends. Germline assignment: CDR1 LNHDA and CDR2 SQIVND (reference sequence). There are 15 residues in the CDR3. The CDR3 DNA follows: TGTGCCAGTAGTATAGTAGGGGTTAGCAATCAGCCCCAGCATTTT. Its translation is CASSIVGVSNQPQHF.

This clone was picked up a small number of times. This sequence joins TRBV2 and TRBJ1-2; 9 bases line up with TRBD1. The CDR3 loop spans 17 amino acids. Germline V gene sequence: CDR1 SNHLY, CDR2 FYNNEI. Trimming cost V 3 bases and J 4 bases; bases outside gene matches: 12. The DNA for the CDR3 is TGTGCCAGCAGTGAGGGCACAGGGGGCCCGAGGATCTATGGCTACACCTTC. Protein sequence: CASSEGTGGPRIYGYTF.

The chain is built from TRBV7-9 and TRBJ2-4; 10 bases are shared with TRBD1. The CDR3 sequence is 18 residues long. Germline V gene data show CDR1 as SEHNR and CDR2 as FQNEAQ (reference sequence). The J segment lost 2 bases and the V segment lost 3 bases, leaving 10 bases of the junction unmatched. Here the CDR3 DNA reads TGTGCCAGCAGCTTTTGGACAGGGGGAAGCGGAACCAAAAACATTCAGTACTTC. Translation: CASSFWTGGSGTKNIQYF.

The chain joins TRBV5-1 to TRBJ2-5; 7 bases align to TRBD1. V gave up 4 bases and J gave up 1 base; unmatched junction bases: 7. Per germline, CDR1 SGHRS and CDR2 YFSETQ. This CDR3 has 15 amino acids. The CDR3 nucleotides read TGCGCCAGCAGCGGGCGACAGGGCCCCCAAGAGACCCAGTACTTC. Translation gives CASSGRQGPQETQYF. The variable domain in full, completed from reference TRBV5-1 and TRBJ2-5, reads KAGVTQTPRYLIKTRGQQVTLSCSPISGHRSVSWYQQTPGQGLQFLFEYFSETQRNKGNFPGRFSGRQFSNSRSEMNVSTLELGDSALYLCASSGRQGPQETQYFGPGTRLLVL.

The rearrangement links TRBV14 to TRBJ1-4, with D maybe TRBD1 (6 bases). The CDR3 runs 21 residues. Trimming removed 0 bases at V and 0 bases at J, with 23 bases between. Germline V gene data show CDR1 as SGHDN and CDR2 as FVKESK. The CDR3 DNA sequence: TGTGCCAGCAGCCAAGATCGTCCAAATGACAGGAACCCATCAACTAATGAAAAACTGTTTTTT. Its translation: CASSQDRPNDRNPSTNEKLFF.

The V and J genes are TRBV2 and TRBJ2-3; TRBD2 is a possible D gene (6 bases). Germline V gene lookup returns CDR1 SNHLY and CDR2 FYNNEI. The V and J ends lost 2 bases and 5 bases respectively, with 8 bases between them. CDR3 length: 13 residues. CDR3 sequence (DNA): TGTGCCAGCAGTGAATGGGGACTAGATACGCAGTATTTT. The encoded protein is CASSEWGLDTQYF.

V and J are TRBV28 and TRBJ1-5, with D maybe TRBD1 (6 bases). Germline CDR1 and CDR2: MDHEN and SYDVKM. The V end lost 3 bases, the J end lost 6 bases, and 12 bases lay between the germline ends. The CDR3 has 14 amino acids. CDR3: CASSFRGASQPQHF. CDR3 nucleotide sequence: TGTGCCAGCAGTTTCCGGGGGGCCAGTCAGCCCCAGCATTTT.

The chain recombines TRBV18 with TRBJ1-3, with 9 bases that match TRBD1. Per germline, CDR1 KGHSH and CDR2 LQKENI. CDR3 length: 19 amino acids. Trimming took 4 bases from V and 0 from J; bases not matched to a gene: 13. The CDR3 sequence: CASSRPGQGGRHSGNTIYF. The CDR3 nucleotides read TGTGCCAGCTCACGGCCGGGACAGGGAGGCCGTCACTCTGGAAACACCATATATTTT.

The genes are TRBV6-2 or TRBV6-3 and TRBJ1-1, with TRBD1 matching over 7 bases. V shed 2 bases, J shed 0 bases, and the junction held 6 bases outside the gene matches. From germline, CDR1 is MNHEY and CDR2 SVGEGT. This CDR3 contains 16 residues. The CDR3 loop reads CASSYRTGYMNTEAFF. CDR3 nucleotides: TGTGCCAGCAGTTACAGGACAGGCTACATGAACACTGAAGCTTTCTTT.

The V call is TRBV29-1, the J call TRBJ1-1; no clear D gene. Per germline, CDR1 SQVTM and CDR2 ANQGSEA. This CDR3 has 10 amino acids. The germline V and J ends were trimmed by 6 bases and 8 bases, with 10 bases remaining between them. CDR3 in DNA: TGCAGCGTCAAACAGTCCGAAGCTTTCTTT. Protein sequence: CSVKQSEAFF.

The V and J genes are TRBV7-9 and TRBJ1-5; D remains unclear. Germline V gene sequence: CDR1 SEHNR, CDR2 FQNEAQ (reference sequence). The CDR3 length is 14 residues. Trimming took off 2 bases at V and 7 bases at J, with 12 bases between the two ends. In DNA form, the CDR3 reads TGTGCCAGCAGCTTATCGAGGGCGGAACAGCCCCAGCATTTT. Translated, it gives CASSLSRAEQPQHF.

Only one count was recorded for this clone. The rearrangement uses TRBV7-3 and TRBJ2-2, with a weak D call TRBD2 (6 bases). Trimming took off 5 bases at V and 7 bases at J, with 8 bases between the two ends. The CDR3 is 12 amino acids. CDR1 and CDR2 from the germline V gene are SGHTA and FQGTGA. The CDR3 spells CASSPGGGELFF. In DNA form, the CDR3 reads TGTGCCAGCAGCCCCGGGGGCGGGGAGCTGTTTTTT.

The chain combines TRBV4-2 with TRBJ1-2, with TRBD1 matching over 7 bases. Trimming removed 0 bases from V and 0 bases from J; junction bases left unmatched: 16. CDR1 and CDR2 from the germline V gene are LGHNA and YNFKEQ. The CDR3 runs 20 residues. The CDR3 region is CASSQDKATGAARANYGYTF. The DNA of the CDR3 is TGTGCCAGCAGCCAAGATAAGGCAACAGGGGCCGCCAGAGCTAACTATGGCTACACCTTC.

This clone was picked up one time. CDR3 protein: CASSFRDTDTQYF. The CDR3 DNA reads as TGTGCCAGCAGCTTCCGGGACACAGATACGCAGTATTTT. The chain links TRBV13 to TRBJ2-3; D possibly corresponds to TRBD2 (5 bases). Trimming took 3 bases from V and 2 from J, leaving 6 bases between them. The V gene's germline CDR1 is PRHDT and CDR2 FYEKMQ (reference sequence). The CDR3 consists of 13 residues.

The V gene is TRBV24-1, the J gene TRBJ2-1, with 7 bases that match TRBD1. The CDR3 is made up of 12 amino acids. CDR1 is KGHDR, CDR2 SFDVKD, per germline. The ends lost 5 bases at V and 8 bases at J; junction bases unmatched: 2. CDR3 amino acids: CATSGTGDEQFF. The CDR3, as DNA: TGTGCCACCAGTGGGACAGGTGATGAGCAGTTCTTC.

The chain joins TRBV6-5 to TRBJ1-1; the D is unclear. The CDR3 contains 13 residues. CDR1 and CDR2 (germline): MNHEY, SVGAGI. Trimming left V 2 bases short and J 4 bases short, with 8 bases between. CDR3 sequence reads: CASSYGHATEAFF. The CDR3 coding sequence is TGTGCCAGCAGTTACGGGCATGCCACTGAAGCTTTCTTT.

This rearrangement joins TRBV27 to TRBJ1-1, with 8 bases aligning to TRBD1. V shed 5 bases, J shed 4 bases, and the junction held 9 bases outside the gene matches. The length of the CDR3 is 15 residues. Germline V CDR1 and CDR2: MNHEY, SMNVEV (reference sequence). The CDR3 here is CASSLTGDGFTEAFF. DNA of the CDR3: TGTGCCAGCAGTCTGACAGGGGATGGTTTCACTGAAGCTTTCTTT.

The rearrangement joins TRBV6-2 or TRBV6-3 to TRBJ1-1, with 9 nucleotides matching TRBD1. This CDR3 contains 15 residues. Per germline, CDR1 MNHEY and CDR2 SVGEGT. After removal of 3 bases from V and 1 base from J, the junction contained 3 bases not matched to a gene. The CDR3 loop is CASSYTGGWNTEAFF. CDR3 DNA: TGTGCCAGCAGTTATACAGGGGGCTGGAACACTGAAGCTTTCTTT.